These 28 T cell receptor beta chains originate from one sample sequenced in a study of cytomegalovirus exposure and HLA in healthy donors. Use of 60 Vbeta and 13 Jbeta primers characterized the PCR. Libraries were prepared by immunoSEQ multiplex PCR; TCRdb keeps only in-frame clonotypes and omits some of them. The repertoire has 100,000 to 150,000 clones, just under 80% of them found once; the top ten carry approximately 1.6%. The specimen sequenced was PBMCs. Receptors were obtained from a woman under 30 in good health and CMV-seronegative.

This clone was recorded once. The DNA for the CDR3 is TGTGCCAGCAGCTTAGGTAACAGCTACTATGGCTACACCTTC. This translates into CASSLGNSYYGYTF. This chain links TRBV7-9 with TRBJ1-2; D gene uncertain. Germline CDR1 SEHNR, CDR2 FQNEAQ (reference sequence). The CDR3 is made up of 14 amino acids. V lost 1 base to trimming and J lost 3 bases, with 9 bases between them.

V is TRBV11-2 and J is TRBJ2-7; D remains ambiguous. V lost 2 bases, J lost 0 bases, and 8 bases lay in between. The CDR3 length is 14 residues. Germline V gene lookup returns CDR1 SGHAT and CDR2 FQNNGV. CDR3 sequence: CASSLYSGSYEQYF. CDR3 coding DNA: TGTGCCAGCAGCTTATACTCAGGCTCCTACGAGCAGTACTTC. Supplemented by reference TRBV11-2 and TRBJ2-7, the full variable domain reads EAGVAQSPRYKIIEKRQSVAFWCNPISGHATLYWYQQILGQGPKLLIQFQNNGVVDDSQLPKDRFSAERLKGVDSTLKIQPAKLEDSAVYLCASSLYSGSYEQYFGPGTRLTVT.

The chain carries TRBV27 and TRBJ1-1; 8 bases match TRBD1. This CDR3 is built from 14 residues. Germline assignment: CDR1 MNHEY and CDR2 SMNVEV (reference sequence). Losses at the gene ends were 0 bases for V and 4 bases for J; bases not matched to a gene: 1. The CDR3 loop reads CASSLSTGVTEAFF. The CDR3, as DNA: TGTGCCAGCAGTTTATCGACAGGGGTCACTGAAGCTTTCTTT.

The chain recombines TRBV12-2 with TRBJ2-7; the table's D call, TRBD1, has no DNA check behind it. TRBV12-2 is classified as a pseudogene. The CDR3 is 16 amino acids. CDR3 nucleotides: TGTGCAAGTCGCTTAGTGCGAGACAGGGATAGGTACGAGCAGTACTTC. Its translation: CASRLVRDRDRYEQYF.

V and J are TRBV29-1 and TRBJ2-1; the match to TRBD2 covers 8 bases. J was trimmed by 4 bases and V by 1 base; bases with no gene match: 6. Germline V gene lookup returns CDR1 SQVTM and CDR2 ANQGSEA. The CDR3 extends over 15 amino acids. DNA of the CDR3: TGCAGCGTTGAAGGAGCGGGAGAGGTGTACAATGAGCAGTTCTTC. This gives the protein CSVEGAGEVYNEQFF.

The V and J genes are TRBV7-6 and TRBJ2-7, with D possibly TRBD1 on 6 matching bases. Between the trimmed V and J ends, which lost 6 bases and 1 base, there was a span of 13 bases. This CDR3 comprises 14 residues. Germline assignment: CDR1 SGHVS and CDR2 FNYEAQ. The CDR3 region has the DNA TGTGCCAGCAGAGAGGAAACAGGGTCCTACGAGCAGTACTTC. This codes for CASREETGSYEQYF.

The chain employs TRBV29-1 and TRBJ2-1; no definite D call. CDR1 and CDR2 from the germline V gene are SQVTM and ANQGSEA. V was clipped by 4 bases and J by 1 base, with 14 bases between them. The CDR3 runs to 15 residues. For the CDR3, the DNA is TGCAGCGTTGTTTGGAATGTCGGGTCCTACAATGAGCAGTTCTTC. It translates to CSVVWNVGSYNEQFF.

The chain has TRBV13 and TRBJ2-7; no firm D call. CDR1 PRHDT and CDR2 FYEKMQ come from the germline V gene (reference sequence). V dropped 0 bases and J dropped 0 bases, with 6 bases sitting between them. This CDR3 has 14 residues. The DNA of the CDR3 is TGTGCCAGCAGCTTAGGTGGGCCCTCCTACGAGCAGTACTTC. Protein: CASSLGGPSYEQYF.

The chain is built from TRBV2 and TRBJ2-1; 9 nucleotides match TRBD2. In germline, CDR1 is SNHLY, CDR2 FYNNEI. There are 13 residues in the CDR3. After removal of 6 bases from V and 9 bases from J, the junction contained 6 bases not matched to a gene. Here the CDR3 reads CASSRGLALEQFF. Here the CDR3 DNA reads TGTGCCAGCAGCAGGGGACTAGCTCTTGAGCAGTTCTTC.

The chain is built from TRBV10-1 and TRBJ2-3; D gene ambiguous. Trimming shortened V by 4 bases and J by 5 bases, and 10 bases separated the two germline ends. The germline V gene has CDR1 WNHNN and CDR2 SYGVQD (reference sequence). The CDR3 extends over 13 amino acids. The CDR3 region is CASSGNWRDTQYF. DNA of the CDR3: TGCGCCAGCAGTGGGAACTGGAGAGATACGCAGTATTTT.

This sequence joins TRBV27 and TRBJ2-2, with TRBD1 identical over 9 bases. The length of the CDR3 is 16 residues. Germline CDR1 reads MNHEY; CDR2 reads SMNVEV (reference sequence). V was pared by 6 bases and J by 3 bases, with 8 bases of the junction left unmatched. CDR3 amino acids: CASRPYRDRDTGELFF. For the CDR3, the DNA is TGTGCCAGCAGACCTTACCGGGACAGGGACACCGGGGAGCTGTTTTTT.

This clone has more than one count but fewer than ten. The chain carries TRBV5-1 and TRBJ1-5, with a tentative D call TRBD1 (6 bases). Per germline, CDR1 SGHRS and CDR2 YFSETQ. CDR3 size: 14 residues. Trimming stripped 1 base from V and 5 bases from J, with 10 bases between. CDR3 in amino acids: CASSLTTGHQPQHF. The DNA for the CDR3 is TGCGCCAGCAGCTTGACGACAGGACATCAGCCCCAGCATTTT.

The rearrangement links TRBV28 to TRBJ2-5; a possible D gene is TRBD2 (5 bases). Germline V CDR1 and CDR2: MDHEN, SYDVKM. This CDR3 is built from 15 residues. Between the trimmed V and J ends, which lost 2 bases and 0 bases, there was a span of 10 bases. The CDR3 coding sequence is TGTGCCAGCAGTTTACAGACTACGTACCAAGAGACCCAGTACTTC. This translates into CASSLQTTYQETQYF.

The CDR3 protein is CSVEALNTEAFF. The CDR3 bases are TGCAGCGTGGAGGCCTTGAACACTGAAGCTTTCTTT. The chain uses TRBV29-1 and TRBJ1-1; D is uncertain. The CDR3 has 12 amino acids. The V and J ends lost 6 bases and 0 bases respectively, with 8 bases between them. CDR1 SQVTM and CDR2 ANQGSEA come from the germline V gene.

The V gene is TRBV5-3, the J gene TRBJ2-1, with a tentative D call TRBD2 (6 bases). TRBV5-3 is an ORF, and what it does is uncertain. The CDR3 loop spans 15 amino acids. The germline V and J ends were trimmed by 3 bases and 0 bases, with 10 bases remaining between them. This chain's CDR3 is CARSSPSDSYNEQFF. The CDR3 DNA is TGTGCCAGAAGCTCCCCTAGCGACTCCTACAATGAGCAGTTCTTC.

In its sample, this clone was seen once. The chain joins TRBV27 to TRBJ2-7; no clear D gene. In germline, CDR1 is MNHEY, CDR2 SMNVEV (reference sequence). V was cut by 6 bases and J by 1 base, with 13 bases left in between. This CDR3 spans 14 amino acids. CDR3 sequence reads: CASSPTVRSYEQYF. The CDR3 bases are TGTGCCAGCAGCCCTACAGTCAGATCCTACGAGCAGTACTTC.

The genes are TRBV11-2 and TRBJ2-7, with TRBD2 matching over 7 bases. J gave up 4 bases and V 5 bases, and 8 bases lay outside the gene matches. Per the germline V gene, CDR1 is SGHAT and CDR2 is FQNNGV. The CDR3 runs 14 residues. The CDR3 nucleotides read TGTGCCAGCAGCCAGGCGGGGGTTGAGTACGAGCAGTACTTC. It specifies CASSQAGVEYEQYF.

The chain joins TRBV19 to TRBJ2-1, with D maybe TRBD2 (6 bases). Germline V CDR1 and CDR2: LNHDA, SQIVND (reference sequence). The V and J ends lost 2 bases and 5 bases respectively, with 13 bases between them. The CDR3 covers 15 residues. The CDR3 bases are TGTGCCAGTAGTATATTCGGGAGTTATGACAATGAGCAGTTCTTC. Protein product: CASSIFGSYDNEQFF.

This clone has more than one count but fewer than ten. This sample includes further DNA sequences coding for the same CDR3. The chain couples TRBV20-1 to TRBJ2-5; D is unresolved. V dropped 6 bases and J dropped 4 bases, with 6 bases sitting between them. Germline-derived CDR1 and CDR2 are DFQATT and SNEGSKA (reference sequence). The CDR3 spans 10 residues. The CDR3 DNA is TGCAGTGCCCGTAGAGAGACCCAGTACTTC. It encodes CSARRETQYF.

The chain links TRBV5-6 to TRBJ1-1, with D perhaps matching TRBD1 (6 bases). The CDR3 is 13 residues long. Between the trimmed V and J ends, which lost 6 bases and 7 bases, there was a span of 16 bases. Per germline, CDR1 SGHDT and CDR2 YYEEEE. The CDR3 DNA follows: TGTGCCAGCACGAACGGAGGGGGGGTTGAAGCTTTCTTT. Amino acid sequence: CASTNGGGVEAFF.

This clone was counted a few times. This chain connects TRBV5-1 to TRBJ2-7, with D tentatively TRBD2 (6 bases). Germline loops: CDR1 SGHRS, CDR2 YFSETQ. The CDR3 has 13 amino acids. V lost 0 bases, J lost 6 bases, and 10 bases lay in between. CDR3 amino acids: CASSLGDFFEQYF. For the CDR3, the DNA is TGCGCCAGCAGCTTGGGGGACTTCTTCGAGCAGTACTTC.

The table lists this clone with a few counts. The chain combines TRBV30 with TRBJ1-1; TRBD1 is a possible D gene (5 bases). Germline CDR1 GTSNPN, CDR2 SVGIG (reference sequence). Trimming took 5 bases from V and 3 from J, leaving 10 bases between them. The CDR3 contains 12 residues. CDR3 residues: CAWGLGHTEAFF. In DNA form, the CDR3 reads TGTGCCTGGGGCCTGGGGCACACTGAAGCTTTCTTT.

This clone was recorded only once. The chain uses TRBV21-1 and TRBJ1-1; TRBD1, the table's D call, lacks a check against the DNA. TRBV21-1 is a documented pseudogene. The CDR3 totals 21 residues. The DNA of the CDR3 is TGTGCCAGCAGTTTCCTAGACTTCTCGGCGGACAGCCTTATTTTGAACACTGAAGCTTTCTTT. Its translation: CASSFLDFSADSLILNTEAFF.

The chain links TRBV11-2 to TRBJ1-1; a possible D gene is TRBD1 (5 bases). The CDR3 covers 17 residues. Germline CDR1 reads SGHAT; CDR2 reads FQNNGV. With 5 bases removed from V and 1 base from J, the gap between germline ends came to 20 bases. The CDR3 protein is CASSPRGRGTTNTEAFF. DNA for the CDR3: TGTGCCAGCAGCCCAAGGGGTCGTGGTACTACGAACACTGAAGCTTTCTTT.

The chain combines TRBV7-8 with TRBJ2-7, with TRBD2 identical over 9 bases. The trim removed 5 bases at V and 6 bases at J, leaving 23 bases unmatched. The CDR3 consists of 19 residues. Germline V gene data show CDR1 as SGHVS and CDR2 as FQNEAQ. The CDR3: CASSPKLAGTKLLSSEQYF. CDR3 coding DNA: TGTGCCAGCAGCCCAAAGCTAGCGGGGACTAAGCTTTTGTCTAGCGAGCAGTACTTC.

This clone was found a few times. This sequence joins TRBV5-6 and TRBJ2-7; D may be TRBD2 (5 bases). The V end was cut by 3 bases, the J end by 2 bases, with 21 bases between. Germline CDR1 reads SGHDT; CDR2 reads YYEEEE. There are 17 residues in the CDR3. CDR3 sequence: CASSSRFPLRAAYEQYF. DNA for the CDR3: TGTGCCAGCAGCTCCAGATTTCCTTTGCGGGCAGCCTACGAGCAGTACTTC.

The V call is TRBV10-1, the J call TRBJ2-5, with a possible D match to TRBD1 (5 bases). The V gene's germline CDR1 is WNHNN and CDR2 SYGVQD (reference sequence). This CDR3 region has 15 residues. V lost 0 bases and J 4 bases, leaving 12 bases between the germline ends. In nucleotides, the CDR3 is TGCGCCAGCAGTGAGTCAAAGGGGTTGTTAGAGACCCAGTACTTC. Its protein product is CASSESKGLLETQYF.

This chain connects TRBV19 to TRBJ2-1; 7 positions agree with TRBD2. Germline assignment: CDR1 LNHDA and CDR2 SQIVND (reference sequence). Trimming took 4 bases from V and 4 from J; bases not matched to a gene: 7. The CDR3 totals 15 residues. CDR3 sequence (DNA): TGTGCCAGTAGTAGGGCGGGAGAGTCATACAATGAGCAGTTCTTC. Protein product: CASSRAGESYNEQFF.